What follows describes a single T cell receptor beta chain. What it binds is not known. Sequenced by immunoSEQ multiplex PCR; TCRdb stores in-frame clones only, minus some. In the table there are 45,000 to 60,000 clones, 84% of which are singletons. These data originate in a study of T cell clones after liver transplantation. Study in general: TCRbeta sequencing after a pre-transplant mixed lymphocyte reaction identified graft-donor-reactive clones, later tracked in post-transplant blood.

Germline V gives CDR1 MDHEN, CDR2 SYDVKM. CDR3 length: 15 residues. V lost 4 bases, J lost 7 bases, and 12 bases stayed unmatched. Study-wide results and limits: Graft donor-reactive T cells may have migrated into the graft rather than being deleted.

This receptor was identified in a human donor who received a liver transplant. The sequencing used CD4+ T cells from blood, collected before liver transplant. The V call is TRBV28, the J call TRBJ2-7, with 8 positions matching TRBD2. CDR3 residues: CASSSPAGVVEEQYF. CDR3 coding DNA: TGTGCCAGCAGTTCGCCAGCGGGAGTGGTGGAAGAGCAGTACTTC. Looking up the rest from reference TRBV28 and TRBJ2-7 gives the full variable domain: DVKVTQSSRYLVKRTGEKVFLECVQDMDHENMFWYRQDPGLGLRLIYFSYDVKMKEKGDIPEGYSVSREKKERFSLILESASTNQTSMYLCASSSPAGVVEEQYFGPGTRLTVT.